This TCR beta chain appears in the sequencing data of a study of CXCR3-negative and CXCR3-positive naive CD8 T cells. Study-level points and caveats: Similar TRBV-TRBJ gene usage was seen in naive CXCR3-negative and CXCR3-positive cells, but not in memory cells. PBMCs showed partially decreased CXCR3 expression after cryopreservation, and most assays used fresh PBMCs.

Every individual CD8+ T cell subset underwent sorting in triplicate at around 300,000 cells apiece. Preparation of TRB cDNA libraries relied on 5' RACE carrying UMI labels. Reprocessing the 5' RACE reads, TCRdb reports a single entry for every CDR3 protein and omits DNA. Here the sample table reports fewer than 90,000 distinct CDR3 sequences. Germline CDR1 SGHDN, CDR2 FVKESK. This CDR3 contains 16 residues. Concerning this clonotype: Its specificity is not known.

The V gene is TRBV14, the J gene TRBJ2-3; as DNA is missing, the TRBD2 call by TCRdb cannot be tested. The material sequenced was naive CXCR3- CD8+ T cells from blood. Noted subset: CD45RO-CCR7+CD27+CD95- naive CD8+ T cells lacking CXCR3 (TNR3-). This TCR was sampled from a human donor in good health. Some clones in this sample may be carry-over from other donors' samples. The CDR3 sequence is CASSQEGTSGTDTQYF.